The subject of this entry is one T cell receptor (beta chain). This sample stems from a study of chemoradiotherapy in HPV16-positive cancers. This CDR3 is built from 18 residues. The assay was immunoSEQ multiplex PCR, and TCRdb's table has in-frame clones only and misses some. Of about 2,800 clones in the sample, around 87% were seen once. Specimen: tumor tissue, collected from a patient who underwent chemoradiotherapy. This chain links TRBV12-2 with TRBJ2-2; the table's D call of TRBD2 was not tested on the DNA. TRBV12-2 is designated a pseudogene. The sequence was obtained from a human donor with HPV-associated anogenital cancer. This chain's CDR3 is CASRLVRGLPMQTGELFF. The CDR3 DNA follows: TGTGCAAGTCGCTTAGTTCGGGGTCTCCCCATGCAAACCGGGGAGCTGTTTTTT.